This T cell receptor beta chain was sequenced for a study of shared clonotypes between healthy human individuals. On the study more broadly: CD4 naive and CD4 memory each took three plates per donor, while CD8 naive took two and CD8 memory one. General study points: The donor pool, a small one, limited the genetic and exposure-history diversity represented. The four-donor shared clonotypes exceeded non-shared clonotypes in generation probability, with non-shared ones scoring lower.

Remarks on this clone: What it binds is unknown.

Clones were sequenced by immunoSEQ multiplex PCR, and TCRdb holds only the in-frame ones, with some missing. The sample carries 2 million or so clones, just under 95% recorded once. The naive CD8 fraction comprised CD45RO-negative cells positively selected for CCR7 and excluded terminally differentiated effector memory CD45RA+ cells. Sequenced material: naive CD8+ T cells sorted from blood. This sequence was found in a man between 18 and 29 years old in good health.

The CDR3 sequence: CASSQESSDSLEKLFF. The CDR3 coding sequence is TGTGCCAGCAGCCAAGAGAGTTCGGACAGTCTTGAAAAACTGTTTTTT. This chain joins TRBV14 and TRBJ1-4; possible D gene TRBD1, 6 bases. Germline-derived CDR1 and CDR2 are SGHDN and FVKESK. Deletions cut 0 bases from V and 7 bases from J, with 15 bases between. The CDR3 has 16 amino acids.